Presented here are 20 T cell receptor beta chains from one specimen sequenced in a study of shared clonotypes between healthy human individuals. Measured with immunoSEQ multiplex PCR; TCRdb has only the in-frame clones, and not every one. The sample shows about 600,000 clones, about 97% of them seen only once. Sequencing was performed on naive CD4+ T cells sorted from blood. Subset specified: CD45RA+ positively selected. Every receptor here comes from a young woman in good health.

The chain combines TRBV19 with TRBJ1-1, with unresolved D. The CDR3 covers 14 residues. V lost 5 bases to trimming and J lost 3 bases, with 13 bases between them. Germline values: CDR1 LNHDA, CDR2 SQIVND (reference sequence). The chain's CDR3 is CASSPSYPYTEAFF. The CDR3 region has the DNA TGTGCCAGTAGTCCCAGTTATCCGTACACTGAAGCTTTCTTT.

The chain recombines TRBV21-1 with TRBJ1-5. TRBV21-1 is given as a pseudogene. The CDR3 spans 16 residues. As DNA, the CDR3 is TGTGCCAGCAGCAAAGCGCTTTTCGGGGTTCGGCAGCCCCAGCATTTT. It translates to CASSKALFGVRQPQHF.

In the case of this clone: The sample holds other DNA sequences that translate to the same CDR3. The chain carries TRBV5-1 and TRBJ1-3; a weak D match, TRBD1 (5 bases). The CDR3 has 15 residues. The germline V gene encodes CDR1 SGHRS and CDR2 YFSETQ. Trimming took off 4 bases at V and 0 bases at J, with 11 bases between the two ends. CDR3 residues: CASSPTGYSGNTIYF. The DNA of the CDR3 is TGCGCCAGCAGCCCTACAGGTTACTCTGGAAACACCATATATTTT.

The rearrangement joins TRBV2 to TRBJ2-7; 7 bases are shared with TRBD2. CDR3 size: 13 residues. V was pared by 4 bases and J by 5 bases, with 5 bases of the junction left unmatched. Looked up from germline, CDR1 is SNHLY and CDR2 is FYNNEI. The chain's CDR3 is CASSAEAGDEQYF. The CDR3 bases are TGTGCCAGCAGTGCAGAGGCGGGGGACGAGCAGTACTTC.

The chain recombines TRBV2 with TRBJ1-2; D unresolved. Trimming stripped 5 bases from V and 0 bases from J, with 13 bases between. CDR1 and CDR2 from the germline V gene are SNHLY and FYNNEI. This CDR3 has 15 residues. The CDR3 sequence: CASSPQYKANYGYTF. The DNA for the CDR3 is TGTGCCAGCAGTCCCCAGTATAAGGCTAACTATGGCTACACCTTC.

This rearrangement joins TRBV7-9 to TRBJ1-5; D gene uncertain. CDR3 length: 15 residues. Looked up from germline, CDR1 is SEHNR and CDR2 is FQNEAQ (reference sequence). Trimming took 1 base from V and 7 from J, leaving 14 bases between them. CDR3: CASSLGWGSGQPQHF. Here the CDR3 DNA reads TGTGCCAGCAGCTTAGGATGGGGATCGGGCCAGCCCCAGCATTTT.

The chain carries TRBV5-1 and TRBJ2-1; D is perhaps TRBD2 (6 bases). V shed 3 bases and J shed 2 bases, with 15 bases lying between them. The CDR3 consists of 16 residues. The germline V gene has CDR1 SGHRS and CDR2 YFSETQ. CDR3 DNA: TGCGCCAGCAGCTACCTCGGGGGAGAACCCTACAATGAGCAGTTCTTC. It translates to CASSYLGGEPYNEQFF. Using reference TRBV5-1 and TRBJ2-1 for the parts outside the CDR3, the full variable domain is KAGVTQTPRYLIKTRGQQVTLSCSPISGHRSVSWYQQTPGQGLQFLFEYFSETQRNKGNFPGRFSGRQFSNSRSEMNVSTLELGDSALYLCASSYLGGEPYNEQFFGPGTRLTVL.

The chain has TRBV4-2 and TRBJ2-7, with a possible D match to TRBD2 (5 bases). Germline CDR1 is LGHNA and CDR2 is YNFKEQ. Trimming left V 4 bases short and J 3 bases short, with 13 bases between. This CDR3 has 14 amino acids. Here the CDR3 reads CASSPTRGHYEQYF. Here the CDR3 DNA reads TGTGCCAGCAGCCCGACTCGAGGGCACTACGAGCAGTACTTC.

The chain uses TRBV27 and TRBJ2-7; a weak D match, TRBD2 (5 bases). CDR3 length: 15 residues. With 4 bases removed from V and 7 bases from J, the gap between germline ends came to 20 bases. The germline V gene encodes CDR1 MNHEY and CDR2 SMNVEV (reference sequence). In DNA, the CDR3 is TGTGCCAGCAGTTCCAGCGGTACTCAATATGGGGAGCAGTACTTC. Translated: CASSSSGTQYGEQYF.

The chain is built from TRBV6-1 and TRBJ2-3, with TRBD1 identical over 9 bases. Trimming cost V 10 bases and J 6 bases; bases outside gene matches: 14. The CDR3 totals 15 residues. Germline V gene lookup returns CDR1 MNHNS and CDR2 SASEGT. The CDR3, as DNA: TGTGCCACTCGCCGGGACAGGGCCCCCGGGGATACGCAGTATTTT. Its translation is CATRRDRAPGDTQYF.

This clone was recorded only once. The chain carries TRBV25-1 and TRBJ2-1, with 14 bases matching TRBD2. Per the germline V gene, CDR1 is MGHDK and CDR2 is SYGVNS. The CDR3 has 17 residues. Trimming cost V 6 bases and J 7 bases; bases outside gene matches: 11. The CDR3 coding sequence is TGTGCCAGCAGCCGAGGGTGGCGGACTAGCGGGAGGAATGAGCAGTTCTTC. Translated: CASSRGWRTSGRNEQFF.

The chain has TRBV5-4 and TRBJ2-7; D perhaps matches TRBD1 (6 bases). This CDR3 comprises 13 residues. Trimming stripped 6 bases from V and 1 base from J, with 11 bases between. Germline CDR1 reads SGHNT; CDR2 reads YYREEE (reference sequence). The CDR3 sequence: CASNIQGSYEQYF. CDR3 DNA: TGTGCCAGCAACATCCAGGGGTCCTACGAGCAGTACTTC.

V usage is TRBV11-2 and J usage is TRBJ2-7; D is unclear. The germline CDR1 and CDR2 sequences are SGHAT and FQNNGV. This CDR3 has 14 residues. The V end was cut by 1 base, the J end by 5 bases, with 12 bases between. The CDR3 nucleotides read TGTGCCAGCAGCTTAGCCAAAAGGGTTCACGAGCAGTACTTC. Protein product: CASSLAKRVHEQYF.

This chain connects TRBV6-5 to TRBJ2-7, with 8 bases fitting TRBD1. This CDR3 spans 15 amino acids. V shed 4 bases and J 5 bases; nucleotides not matched to a gene: 10. CDR1 and CDR2 (germline): MNHEY, SVGAGI. The CDR3 protein is CASSFQRTGFDEQYF. CDR3 DNA: TGTGCCAGCAGTTTCCAAAGGACAGGGTTTGACGAGCAGTACTTC.

CDR3: CASSENRGDGYTF. The CDR3, as DNA: TGCGCCAGCAGTGAAAACAGGGGAGATGGCTACACCTTC. The V gene is TRBV10-2, the J gene TRBJ1-2; 7 bases are shared with TRBD1. CDR1 WSHSY and CDR2 SAAADI come from the germline V gene. V lost 3 bases and J lost 6; bases outside the gene matches: 4. The CDR3 spans 13 residues.

The chain's CDR3 is CASSLTGTRGWYEQYF. The CDR3, as DNA: TGTGCCAGCAGTTTAACCGGGACTAGAGGTTGGTACGAGCAGTACTTC. The rearrangement links TRBV28 to TRBJ2-7; TRBD2 matches at 8 bases. CDR1 and CDR2 from the germline V gene are MDHEN and SYDVKM. The CDR3 has 16 residues. The V gene end was trimmed by 2 bases and the J gene end by 4 bases; junction bases not matched to a gene: 10.

This chain links TRBV29-1 with TRBJ2-3; maybe TRBD1 (6 bases). The CDR3 totals 12 residues. Per the germline V gene, CDR1 is SQVTM and CDR2 is ANQGSEA. The V gene lost 5 bases and the J gene lost 6 bases, with 12 bases spanning the gap. CDR3 in amino acids: CSVHRVGDTQYF. The CDR3 bases are TGCAGCGTTCACAGGGTCGGGGATACGCAGTATTTT.

The V and J genes are TRBV5-1 and TRBJ2-2; TRBD1 aligns across 8 bases. CDR1 and CDR2 (germline): SGHRS, YFSETQ. V gave up 4 bases and J gave up 6 bases; unmatched junction bases: 5. The CDR3 has 14 residues. CDR3 region: CASSPGGRAGELFF. The CDR3 DNA is TGCGCCAGCAGCCCAGGGGGCAGGGCCGGGGAGCTGTTTTTT. Full variable domain (missing parts from reference TRBV5-1 and TRBJ2-2): KAGVTQTPRYLIKTRGQQVTLSCSPISGHRSVSWYQQTPGQGLQFLFEYFSETQRNKGNFPGRFSGRQFSNSRSEMNVSTLELGDSALYLCASSPGGRAGELFFGEGSRLTVL.

The chain combines TRBV23-1 with TRBJ2-5, with 7 bases aligning to TRBD2. TRBV23-1 is marked as an open reading frame, function uncertain. The trim removed 3 bases at V and 5 bases at J, leaving 12 bases unmatched. This CDR3 spans 16 amino acids. The CDR3 protein is CASSQARRERWETQYF. The CDR3 nucleotides are TGCGCCAGCAGTCAGGCTCGGCGGGAGCGATGGGAGACCCAGTACTTC.

CDR3 sequence reads: CASSLEGQTYEQYF. The CDR3 DNA reads TGTGCCAGCAGCTTGGAGGGCCAAACCTACGAGCAGTACTTC. The V call is TRBV5-6, the J call TRBJ2-7; unclear D gene. The length of the CDR3 is 14 residues. CDR1 is SGHDT, CDR2 YYEEEE, per germline. The ends were cut back, 0 bases at V and 2 bases at J, with 9 bases in the middle. The whole variable domain, filled in from reference TRBV5-6 and TRBJ2-7, reads DAGVTQSPTHLIKTRGQQVTLRCSPKSGHDTVSWYQQALGQGPQFIFQYYEEEERQRGNFPDRFSGHQFPNYSSELNVNALLLGDSALYLCASSLEGQTYEQYFGPGTRLTVT.